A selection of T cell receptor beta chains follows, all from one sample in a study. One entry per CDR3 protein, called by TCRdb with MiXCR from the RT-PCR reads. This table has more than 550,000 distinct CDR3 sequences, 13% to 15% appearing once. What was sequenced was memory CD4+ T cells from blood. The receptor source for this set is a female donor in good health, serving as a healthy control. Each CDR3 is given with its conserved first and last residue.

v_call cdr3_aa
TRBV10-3 CAIKGRAGTDTQYF
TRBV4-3 CASSQDRGPGTGELFF
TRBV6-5 CASSYGLAGGYEQYF
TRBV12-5 CASGTSLGSGGYSTDTQYF
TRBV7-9 CASSLAGGGASGPYAQYF
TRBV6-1 CASSGAGGSNSNQPQHF
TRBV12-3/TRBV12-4 CASRGLAGERVSTDTQYF
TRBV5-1 CASSSRVGSGNTEAFF
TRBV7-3 CASSLVGQPYNSPLHF
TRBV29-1 CSARGSAGFSYGYTF
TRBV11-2 CASSGTGVRFNEKLFF